This T cell receptor (beta chain) appears in the sequencing data of a study of T-cell reconstitution after alpha-beta-depleted transplantation in children. Unique molecular identifiers were used in preparing the TCRbeta library. TCRdb passed the PCR reads through MiXCR, listing each CDR3 protein once. The sample contains about a million distinct CDR3 sequences, about 30% of which appear only once. The V end was cut by 3 bases, the J end by 1 base, with 11 bases between. The germline gives CDR1 MDHEN, CDR2 SYDVKM. The length of the CDR3 is 15 residues. The sample here was PBMCs, mostly from graft donor cells, taken 360 days after TCRalphabeta/CD19-depleted stem cell transplant. This TCR derives from a boy younger than two who had a stem cell transplant for SCID, so the T cells may come from the graft donor. This chain uses TRBV28 with TRBJ2-3; no firm D call. The CDR3 reads CASSLWHRGTDTQYF. In DNA, the CDR3 is TGTGCCAGCAGTTTGTGGCACCGGGGCACAGATACGCAGTATTTT.